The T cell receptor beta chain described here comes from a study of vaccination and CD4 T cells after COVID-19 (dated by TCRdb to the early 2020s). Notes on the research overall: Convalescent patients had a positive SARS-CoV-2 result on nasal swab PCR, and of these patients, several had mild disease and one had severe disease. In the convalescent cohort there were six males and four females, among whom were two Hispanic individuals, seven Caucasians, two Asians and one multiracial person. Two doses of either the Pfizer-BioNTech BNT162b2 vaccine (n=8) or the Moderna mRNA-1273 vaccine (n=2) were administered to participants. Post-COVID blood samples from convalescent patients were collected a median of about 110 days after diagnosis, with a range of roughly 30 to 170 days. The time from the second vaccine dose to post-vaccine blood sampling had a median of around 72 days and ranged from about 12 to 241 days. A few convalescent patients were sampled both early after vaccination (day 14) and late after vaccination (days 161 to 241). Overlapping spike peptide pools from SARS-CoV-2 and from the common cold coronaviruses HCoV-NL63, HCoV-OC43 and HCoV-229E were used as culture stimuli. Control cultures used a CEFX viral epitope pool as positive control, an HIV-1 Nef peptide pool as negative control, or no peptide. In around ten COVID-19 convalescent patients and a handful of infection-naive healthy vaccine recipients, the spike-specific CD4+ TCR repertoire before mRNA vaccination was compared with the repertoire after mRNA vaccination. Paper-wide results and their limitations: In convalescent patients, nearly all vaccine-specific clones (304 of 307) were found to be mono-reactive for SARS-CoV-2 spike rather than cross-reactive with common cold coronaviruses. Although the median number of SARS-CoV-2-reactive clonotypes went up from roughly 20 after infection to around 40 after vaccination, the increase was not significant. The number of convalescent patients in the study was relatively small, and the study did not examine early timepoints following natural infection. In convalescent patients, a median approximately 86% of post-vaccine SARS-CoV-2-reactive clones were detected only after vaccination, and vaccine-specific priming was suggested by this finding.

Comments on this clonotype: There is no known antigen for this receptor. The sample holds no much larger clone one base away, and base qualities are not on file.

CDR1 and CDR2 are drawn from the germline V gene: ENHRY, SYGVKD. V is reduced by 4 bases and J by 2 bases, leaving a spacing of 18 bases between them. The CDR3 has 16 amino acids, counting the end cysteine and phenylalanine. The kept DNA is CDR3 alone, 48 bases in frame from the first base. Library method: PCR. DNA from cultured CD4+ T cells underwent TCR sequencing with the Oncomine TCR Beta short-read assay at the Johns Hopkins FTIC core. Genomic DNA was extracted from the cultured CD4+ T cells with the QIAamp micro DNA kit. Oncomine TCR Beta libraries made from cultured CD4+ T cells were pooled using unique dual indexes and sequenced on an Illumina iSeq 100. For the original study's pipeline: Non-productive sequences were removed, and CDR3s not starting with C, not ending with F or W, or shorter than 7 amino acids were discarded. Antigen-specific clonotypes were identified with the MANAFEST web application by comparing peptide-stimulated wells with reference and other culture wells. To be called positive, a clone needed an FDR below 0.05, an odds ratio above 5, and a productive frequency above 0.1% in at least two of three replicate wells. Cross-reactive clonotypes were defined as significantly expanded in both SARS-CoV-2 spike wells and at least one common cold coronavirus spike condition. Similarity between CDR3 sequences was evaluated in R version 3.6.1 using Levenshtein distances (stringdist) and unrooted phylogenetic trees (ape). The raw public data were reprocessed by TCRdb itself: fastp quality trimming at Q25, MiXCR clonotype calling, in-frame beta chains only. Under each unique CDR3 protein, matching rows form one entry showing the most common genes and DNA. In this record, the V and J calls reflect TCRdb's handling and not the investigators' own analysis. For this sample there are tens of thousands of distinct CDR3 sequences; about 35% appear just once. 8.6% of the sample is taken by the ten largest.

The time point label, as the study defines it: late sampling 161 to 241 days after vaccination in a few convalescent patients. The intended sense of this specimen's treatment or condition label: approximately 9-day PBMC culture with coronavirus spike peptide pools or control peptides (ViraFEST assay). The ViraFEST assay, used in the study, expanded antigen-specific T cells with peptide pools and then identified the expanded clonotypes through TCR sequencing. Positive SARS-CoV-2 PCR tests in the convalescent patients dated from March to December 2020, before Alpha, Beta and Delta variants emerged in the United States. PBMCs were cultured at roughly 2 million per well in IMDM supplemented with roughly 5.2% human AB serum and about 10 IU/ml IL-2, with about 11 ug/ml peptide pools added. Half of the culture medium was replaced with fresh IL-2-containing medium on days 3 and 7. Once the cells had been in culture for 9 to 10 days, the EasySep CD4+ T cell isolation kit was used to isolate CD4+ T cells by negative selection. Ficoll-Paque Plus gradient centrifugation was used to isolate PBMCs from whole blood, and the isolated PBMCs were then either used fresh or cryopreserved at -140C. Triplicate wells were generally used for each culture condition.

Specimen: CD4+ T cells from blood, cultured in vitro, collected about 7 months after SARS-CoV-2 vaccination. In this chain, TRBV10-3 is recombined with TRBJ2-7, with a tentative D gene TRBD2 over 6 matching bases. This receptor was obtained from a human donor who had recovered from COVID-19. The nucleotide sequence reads TGTGCCATCAGTGGATCCCAAATTCGGGGGACCTACGAGCAGTACTTC. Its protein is CAISGSQIRGTYEQYF.